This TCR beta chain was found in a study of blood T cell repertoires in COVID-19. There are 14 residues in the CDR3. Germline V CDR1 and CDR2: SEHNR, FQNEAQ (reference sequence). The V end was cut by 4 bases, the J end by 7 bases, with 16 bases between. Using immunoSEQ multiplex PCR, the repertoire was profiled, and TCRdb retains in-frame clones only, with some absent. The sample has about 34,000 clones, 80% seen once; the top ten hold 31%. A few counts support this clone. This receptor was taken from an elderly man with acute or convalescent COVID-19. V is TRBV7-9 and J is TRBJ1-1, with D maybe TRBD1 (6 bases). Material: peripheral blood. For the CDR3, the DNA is TGTGCCAGCAGCTCCTCGGACAGATTCCTTGAAGCTTTCTTT. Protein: CASSSSDRFLEAFF.